This is a list of T cell receptor beta chains from one sample in a study of blood T cell repertoires in COVID-19. This table comes from immunoSEQ multiplex PCR, and its TCRdb copy is limited to in-frame clones, with some not included. The table shows around 130,000 clones, with 84% occurring only once. The sequenced material came from peripheral blood. These receptors were collected from a woman aged 25 to 39 who had recovered from COVID-19. The CDR3 runs from the conserved cysteine through the conserved F or W. D genes are given only for firm matches. Size tells how often a clone was seen (once, few, many) or the class of an expanded clone, and some rows leave it out.

d_call	clone_size	j_call	v_call	cdr3_aa	cdr3_nt
TRBD2	-	TRBJ2-7	TRBV4-1	CASSPETSGSYEQYF	TGCGCCAGCAGCCCTGAGACTAGCGGGAGCTACGAGCAGTACTTC
-	-	TRBJ1-1	TRBV19	CASSISSRGTEAFF	TGTGCCAGTAGTATATCGAGTCGGGGCACTGAAGCTTTCTTT
TRBD2	-	TRBJ2-1	TRBV2	CASSSGRAIYNEQFF	TGTGCCAGCAGTAGCGGGAGGGCCATCTACAATGAGCAGTTCTTC
-	once	TRBJ1-6	TRBV2	CASNGHNSPLHF	TGTGCCAGCAACGGACACAATTCACCCCTCCACTTT
TRBD2	-	TRBJ2-2	TRBV7-3	CASSRTSGSANTGELFF	TGTGCCAGCAGCCGGACTAGCGGGTCCGCGAACACCGGGGAGCTGTTTTTT
-	-	TRBJ2-3	TRBV30	CACIMTGPSTDTQYF	TGTGCCTGTATCATGACAGGCCCTAGCACAGATACGCAGTATTTT
TRBD1	-	TRBJ1-6	TRBV5-1	CASSLVVGQGGSPLHF	TGCGCCAGCAGCTTGGTGGTAGGACAGGGGGGTTCACCCCTCCACTTT
-	-	TRBJ1-6	TRBV5-8	CASSYSYSNSPLHF	TGTGCCAGCAGCTACAGCTATTCTAATTCACCCCTCCACTTT
TRBD2	once	TRBJ2-2	TRBV7-3	CASSLTSGSGNTGELFF	TGTGCCAGCAGCTTAACTAGCGGGAGCGGGAACACCGGGGAGCTGTTTTTT
-	-	TRBJ1-5	TRBV19	CASSIDILSGNQPQHF	TGTGCCAGTAGTATAGACATCCTATCGGGCAATCAGCCCCAGCATTTT
TRBD2	once	TRBJ2-5	TRBV5-4	CASSSQRWGLAGEETQYF	TGTGCCAGCAGCTCTCAAAGGTGGGGACTAGCGGGAGAAGAGACCCAGTACTTC
-	-	TRBJ1-2	TRBV19	CASSSGTIQIYGYTF	TGTGCCAGTAGTTCCGGGACAATCCAAATCTATGGCTACACCTTC
TRBD2	-	TRBJ2-5	TRBV12-5	CASGRDWGGTQYF	TGTGCTAGTGGCCGTGACTGGGGGGGGACCCAGTACTTC
TRBD1	-	TRBJ2-2	TRBV19	CATLLLTGGRTGELFF	TGTGCCACCCTTCTTCTGACAGGGGGCCGCACCGGGGAGCTGTTTTTT
TRBD1	-	TRBJ1-1	TRBV11-2	CASSLKQGSMNTEAFF	TGTGCCAGCAGCTTAAAACAGGGGAGCATGAACACTGAAGCTTTCTTT
TRBD2	-	TRBJ2-3	TRBV5-1	CASSLDGTSPSTDTQYF	TGCGCCAGCAGCTTGGATGGGACTAGCCCTAGCACAGATACGCAGTATTTT
TRBD2	-	TRBJ2-3	TRBV3-1/TRBV3-2	CASSWRLAGTSDTQYF	TGTGCCAGCAGCTGGCGACTAGCGGGTACTTCAGATACGCAGTATTTT
TRBD2	-	TRBJ2-3	TRBV7-9	CASSAAGGTTDTQYF	TGTGCCAGCAGCGCAGCGGGAGGGACCACAGATACGCAGTATTTT
-	-	TRBJ2-3	TRBV11-1	CASSSPSTDTQYF	TGTGCCAGCAGCTCCCCCTCCACAGATACGCAGTATTTT
-	-	TRBJ1-2	TRBV7-8	CASSFAGGDYGYTF	TGTGCCAGCAGCTTTGCTGGGGGCGACTATGGCTACACCTTC
-	-	TRBJ1-1	TRBV29-1	CSVEESAEAFF	TGCAGCGTTGAAGAGAGTGCTGAAGCTTTCTTT
-	-	TRBJ1-5	TRBV5-8	CASSFVRSDNQPQHF	TGTGCCAGCAGCTTTGTACGGTCTGATAATCAGCCCCAGCATTTT
-	-	TRBJ1-3	TRBV5-1	CASSLEPTGNSGNTIYF	TGCGCCAGCAGCTTGGAACCGACAGGAAACTCTGGAAACACCATATATTTT
-	-	TRBJ1-5	TRBV6-5	CASSSGGGYQPQHF	TGTGCCAGCAGCTCAGGAGGAGGGTATCAGCCCCAGCATTTT
-	once	TRBJ2-7	TRBV5-5	CASSLTGGAYEQYF	TGTGCCAGCAGCTTAACCGGGGGAGCCTACGAGCAGTACTTC